Listed here are 18 T cell receptor beta chains from one sample, sequenced in a study of control samples from healthy donors and cancer patients. Repertoires were generated with immunoSEQ multiplex PCR, while TCRdb's copy carries only in-frame clones and drops some. The repertoire holds 110,000 or so clones, roughly 89% seen once, with 17% in the top ten. Sequences were obtained from blood. Receptors were obtained from a woman aged 50 to 65 in good health.

The rearrangement joins TRBV18 to TRBJ1-1, with D possibly being TRBD1 (5 bases). The length of the CDR3 is 14 residues. Germline-derived CDR1 and CDR2 are KGHSH and LQKENI. V was cut by 3 bases and J by 4 bases, with 12 bases left in between. The CDR3 bases are TGTGCCAGCTCACCGCGACAGATTGCCACTGAAGCTTTCTTT. Its protein product is CASSPRQIATEAFF.

J is TRBJ2-1 and V is TRBV9; 11 bases are a match to TRBD2. The CDR3 has 15 residues. The germline V gene has CDR1 SGDLS and CDR2 YYNGEE. Trimming removed 4 bases from V and 3 bases from J; junction bases left unmatched: 3. The CDR3 nucleotides are TGTGCCAGCAGCTTGGGACTAGCGGACTACAATGAGCAGTTCTTC. Translation: CASSLGLADYNEQFF.

The chain joins TRBV19 to TRBJ2-1; 7 bases map to TRBD2. V gave up 6 bases and J gave up 2 bases; unmatched junction bases: 4. The CDR3 has 14 residues. Germline V lookup: CDR1 LNHDA, CDR2 SQIVND (reference sequence). DNA for the CDR3: TGTGCCAGTAGAGCGGGACCAACCTACAATGAGCAGTTCTTC. It encodes CASRAGPTYNEQFF.

Sample share makes this clone medium-sized. This chain connects TRBV19 to TRBJ1-2; a possible D gene is TRBD1 (5 bases). V shed 3 bases and J shed 4 bases, with 12 bases lying between them. Germline CDR1 LNHDA, CDR2 SQIVND (reference sequence). CDR3 length: 14 residues. The CDR3 region has the DNA TGTGCCAGTAGTATGGTAGGGGAAGCCTATGGCTACACCTTC. This sequence encodes CASSMVGEAYGYTF.

V and J are TRBV12-2 and TRBJ2-3. TRBV12-2 is listed as a pseudogene. The CDR3 extends over 15 amino acids. The DNA of the CDR3 is TGTGCAAGTCGTCTGCAATTTTGTCTGGACGATACGCAGTATTTT. Translating gives CASRLQFCLDDTQYF.

J is TRBJ1-3 and V is TRBV25-1; no firm D call. CDR1 is MGHDK, CDR2 SYGVNS, per germline. V dropped 3 bases and J dropped 2 bases, with 11 bases sitting between them. The CDR3 sequence is 15 residues long. The CDR3 DNA reads as TGTGCCAGCAGTGAGACCCGGGATCCTGGAAACACCATATATTTT. This translates into CASSETRDPGNTIYF.

This rearrangement joins TRBV19 to TRBJ1-1; D is undetermined. Per germline, CDR1 LNHDA and CDR2 SQIVND (reference sequence). The CDR3 has 14 amino acids. V dropped 7 bases and J dropped 1 base, with 13 bases sitting between them. CDR3 in amino acids: CASNSYTANTEAFF. The CDR3 nucleotides read TGTGCCAGTAATTCCTATACAGCGAACACTGAAGCTTTCTTT.

This clone appeared once. The junction differs from germline at one of its ends, possibly a read error. This chain connects TRBV3-1 (or the pseudogene TRBV3-2) to TRBJ1-2; tentative D call: TRBD1 (5 bases). Germline loops: CDR1 LGHDT, CDR2 YNNKEL (reference sequence). The CDR3 runs 13 residues. The CDR3 bases are TGTGCCAGCAGCCTAAATCCGACAGTCCGTTACGCCTTC. Protein: CASSLNPTVRYAF.

V and J are TRBV7-3 and TRBJ2-1; 8 bases match TRBD2. V gave up 5 bases and J gave up 7 bases; unmatched junction bases: 10. Germline lookup yields CDR1 SGHTA and CDR2 FQGTGA. This CDR3 spans 15 amino acids. The CDR3, as DNA: TGTGCCAGCAGCCGGGAGCGGGAGTCTAGGAATGAGCAGTTCTTC. As protein: CASSRERESRNEQFF.

The chain recombines TRBV30 with TRBJ2-7; D call uncertain. CDR1 and CDR2 from the germline V gene are GTSNPN and SVGIG (reference sequence). V dropped 0 bases and J dropped 2 bases, with 8 bases sitting between them. This CDR3 has 13 residues. CDR3 sequence reads: CAWSVGGPYEQYV. The CDR3 nucleotides are TGTGCCTGGAGTGTTGGCGGACCCTACGAGCAGTACGTC.

V gene TRBV20-1 combines with J gene TRBJ2-5; TRBD2 matches at 16 bases. CDR3 length equals 23 residues. The V gene's germline CDR1 is DFQATT and CDR2 SNEGSKA (reference sequence). The ends lost 3 bases at V and 4 bases at J; junction bases unmatched: 26. The CDR3 is CSASDTPGGGTSGGAIVRETQYF. The CDR3 nucleotides read TGCAGTGCTAGTGATACGCCCGGGGGCGGGACTAGCGGGGGGGCTATCGTTCGAGAGACCCAGTACTTC.

The chain employs TRBV11-2 and TRBJ2-5, with TRBD2 as a possible D gene (5 bases). Trimming took 2 bases from V and 1 from J, leaving 8 bases between them. The CDR3 covers 14 residues. Germline loops: CDR1 SGHAT, CDR2 FQNNGV. CDR3 protein: CASSLSRAQETQYF. Here the CDR3 DNA reads TGTGCCAGCAGCTTATCGAGGGCCCAAGAGACCCAGTACTTC.

V gene TRBV6-1 combines with J gene TRBJ2-1; D is unclear. Germline CDR1 is MNHNS and CDR2 is SASEGT. There are 14 residues in the CDR3. Trimming cost V 2 bases and J 3 bases, with 8 bases left between them. The CDR3 sequence is CASSELHYYNEQFF. As DNA, the CDR3 is TGTGCCAGCAGTGAACTTCACTACTACAATGAGCAGTTCTTC.

V is TRBV19 and J is TRBJ2-5; D is perhaps TRBD2 (5 bases). This CDR3 has 15 amino acids. Trimming pared 6 bases from V and 2 bases from J, leaving 16 bases between. Germline V CDR1 and CDR2: LNHDA, SQIVND (reference sequence). CDR3 residues: CASSSGTTKQETQYF. In DNA, the CDR3 is TGTGCCAGTAGCTCGGGAACAACCAAGCAAGAGACCCAGTACTTC.

This clone came up a few times. The chain joins TRBV4-3 to TRBJ2-6; D call uncertain. The CDR3 runs 17 residues. The V gene's germline CDR1 is LGHNA and CDR2 YSLEER. V was shortened by 1 base and J by 9 bases, with 19 bases between the two germline ends. The CDR3 spells CASSQAWAPVARNVLTF. CDR3 DNA sequence: TGCGCCAGCAGCCAAGCGTGGGCCCCGGTCGCACGCAACGTCCTGACTTTC.

This clone was detected only once. V and J are TRBV2 and TRBJ2-5; possible D gene TRBD1, 6 bases. The CDR3 has 14 amino acids. Deletions cut 8 bases from V and 5 bases from J, with 18 bases between. Germline lookup yields CDR1 SNHLY and CDR2 FYNNEI. CDR3 amino acids: CASLELTGGETQYF. CDR3 in DNA: TGTGCCAGCTTAGAACTGACAGGTGGGGAGACCCAGTACTTC.

The chain links TRBV7-3 to TRBJ2-1; TRBD2 might be the D (5 bases). The CDR3 loop spans 19 amino acids. Germline V gene data show CDR1 as SGHTA and CDR2 as FQGTGA. V gave up 2 bases and J gave up 0 bases, with 20 bases separating them. CDR3: CASSLYPLNYRGSYNEQFF. For the CDR3, the DNA is TGTGCCAGCAGCTTATACCCGCTTAACTACCGGGGCTCCTACAATGAGCAGTTCTTC.

The chain joins TRBV6-6 to TRBJ2-2; 10 bases line up with TRBD1. The V and J ends lost 5 bases and 7 bases, in that order; junction bases with no gene match: 10. CDR1 is MNHNY and CDR2 is SVGAGI in the germline V gene (reference sequence). The CDR3 runs 16 residues. This CDR3 is CASSARGQGSHGELFF. The CDR3 nucleotides read TGTGCCAGCAGTGCTCGGGGACAGGGGTCCCACGGGGAGCTGTTTTTT.